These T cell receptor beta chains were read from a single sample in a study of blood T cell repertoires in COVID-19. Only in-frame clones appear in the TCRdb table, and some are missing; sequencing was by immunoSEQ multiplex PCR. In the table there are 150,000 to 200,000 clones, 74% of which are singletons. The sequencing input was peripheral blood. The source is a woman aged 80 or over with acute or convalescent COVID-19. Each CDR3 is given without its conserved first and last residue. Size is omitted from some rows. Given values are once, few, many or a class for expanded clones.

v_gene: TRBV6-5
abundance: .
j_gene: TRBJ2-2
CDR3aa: ASSYYRATGELF

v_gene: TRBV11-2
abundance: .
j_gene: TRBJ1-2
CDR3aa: ASSADRGIGGYT

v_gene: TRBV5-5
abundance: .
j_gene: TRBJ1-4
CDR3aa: ASSLGTGVDEKLF

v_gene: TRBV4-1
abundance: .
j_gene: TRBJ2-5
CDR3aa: ASSQAGKIETQY

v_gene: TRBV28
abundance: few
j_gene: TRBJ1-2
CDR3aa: ASSSGQGGGYT

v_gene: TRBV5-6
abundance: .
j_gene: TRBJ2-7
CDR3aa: ASSLYSSSGEQY

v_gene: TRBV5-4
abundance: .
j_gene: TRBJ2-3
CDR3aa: ASSFPSDTQY

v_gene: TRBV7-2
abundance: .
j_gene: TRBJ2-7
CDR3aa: ASSLTGGRYEQY

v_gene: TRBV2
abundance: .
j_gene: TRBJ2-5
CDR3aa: ASAGRGRQETQY

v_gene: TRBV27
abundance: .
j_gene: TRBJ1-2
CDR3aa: ASSLSGGGYGYT

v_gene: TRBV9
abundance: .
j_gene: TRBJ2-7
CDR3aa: ASSTQTSGSYEQY

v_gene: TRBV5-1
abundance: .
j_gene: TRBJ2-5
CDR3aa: ASSGDSQETQY

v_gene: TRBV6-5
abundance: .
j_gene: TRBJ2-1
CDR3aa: ASSSQGNRWF

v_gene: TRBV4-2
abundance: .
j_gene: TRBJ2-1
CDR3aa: ASSRQLNEQF

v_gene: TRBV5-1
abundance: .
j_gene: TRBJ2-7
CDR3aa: ASSLDPGGSPYEQY

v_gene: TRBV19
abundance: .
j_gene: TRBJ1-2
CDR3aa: ASSRRTEDYGYT

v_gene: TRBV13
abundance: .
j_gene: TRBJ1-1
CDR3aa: ASSPKPMVRGMNTEAF

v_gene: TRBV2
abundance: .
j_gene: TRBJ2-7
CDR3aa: ASIGTSGSYEQY

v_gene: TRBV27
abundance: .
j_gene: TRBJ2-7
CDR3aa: ASSLSAPLVGTARYEQY

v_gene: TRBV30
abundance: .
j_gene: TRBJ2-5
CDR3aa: AWSWGQGDGTQY

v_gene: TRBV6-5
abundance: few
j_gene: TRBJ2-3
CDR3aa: ASSRTSGRADTQY

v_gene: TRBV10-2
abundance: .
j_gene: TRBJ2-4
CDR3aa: ASSDTAGWKNIQY

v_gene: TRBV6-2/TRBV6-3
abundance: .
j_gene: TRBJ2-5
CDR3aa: ASSFWGGGEETQY

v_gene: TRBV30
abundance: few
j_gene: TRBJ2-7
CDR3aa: AWSDGANYEQY

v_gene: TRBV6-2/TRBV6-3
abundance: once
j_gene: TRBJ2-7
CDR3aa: ASSSPGLAGEYEQY

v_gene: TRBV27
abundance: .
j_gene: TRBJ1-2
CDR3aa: ASSLSPGQGALGYT

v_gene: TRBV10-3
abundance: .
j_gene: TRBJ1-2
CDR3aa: AISEGQDRGYT

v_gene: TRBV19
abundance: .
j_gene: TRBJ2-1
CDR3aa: ASSIGAGYIEQF

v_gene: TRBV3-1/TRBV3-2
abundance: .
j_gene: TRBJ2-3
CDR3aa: ASSQGLVVSDTQY

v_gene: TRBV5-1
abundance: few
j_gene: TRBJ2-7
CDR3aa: ASSLGPSGASYEQY

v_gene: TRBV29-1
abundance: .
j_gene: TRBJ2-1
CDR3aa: SVLLNRNEQF

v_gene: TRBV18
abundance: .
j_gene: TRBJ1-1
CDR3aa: ASSPTGQGGTEAF

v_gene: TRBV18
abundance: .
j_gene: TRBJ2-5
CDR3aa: ASSPRSPPEETQY

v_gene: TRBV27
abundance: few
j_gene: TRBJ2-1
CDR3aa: ASSWGQADNEQF

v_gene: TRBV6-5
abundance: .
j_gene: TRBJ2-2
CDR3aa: ASSYGQRRTGELF

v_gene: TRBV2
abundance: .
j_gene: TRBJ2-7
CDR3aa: ASSELAVDSYEQY

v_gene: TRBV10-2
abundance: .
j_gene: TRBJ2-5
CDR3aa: ASSETAGPETQY

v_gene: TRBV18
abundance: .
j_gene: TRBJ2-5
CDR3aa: ASSPMEGETQY

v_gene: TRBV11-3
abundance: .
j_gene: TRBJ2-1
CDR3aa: ASSRTWRTEDNEQF

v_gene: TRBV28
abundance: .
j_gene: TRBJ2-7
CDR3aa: ASSQSSGGLLTGQY

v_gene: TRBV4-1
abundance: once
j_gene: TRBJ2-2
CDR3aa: ASSQVPAGGPRNTGELF

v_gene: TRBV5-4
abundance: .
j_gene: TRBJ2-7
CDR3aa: ASSFRTSGNDEQY

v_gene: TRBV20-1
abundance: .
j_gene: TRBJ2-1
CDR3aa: SARIYEQF